This TCR beta chain was recovered during a study of T cell clonotyping in hematopoietic cell transplantation. Overall study context: Recipients' pretransplant samples followed cytoreduction. General observations from the study: Higher Inverse Simpson Index values in graft donor and pretransplant recipient predicted broader posttransplant TCR diversity. After transplant, recipient diversity fell while pathologically expanded clonotypes grew through day 180.

As for time point: recipient sample about 28 days before transplant, after cytoreduction. Remarks on this clone: Antigen specificity is unknown.

Generated by immunoSEQ multiplex PCR, the TCRdb table keeps only in-frame clones and is missing some. The sample consists of tens of thousands of clones, 85% to 90% of them appearing once. This clonotype was obtained from a man aged 55-75 years with biphenotypic leukemia. Some clones in this sample may be carry-over from other donors' samples. This sample comprised peripheral blood mononuclear cells, obtained before stem cell transplant.

CDR3 sequence reads: CASSGTLNYGYTF. CDR3 sequence (DNA): TGTGCCAGTTCCGGGACACTGAACTATGGCTACACCTTC. V is TRBV7-9 and J is TRBJ1-2, with D tentatively TRBD1 (6 bases). Germline-derived CDR1 and CDR2 are SEHNR and FQNEAQ (reference sequence). Trimming left V 9 bases short and J 2 bases short, with 13 bases between. This CDR3 comprises 13 residues.